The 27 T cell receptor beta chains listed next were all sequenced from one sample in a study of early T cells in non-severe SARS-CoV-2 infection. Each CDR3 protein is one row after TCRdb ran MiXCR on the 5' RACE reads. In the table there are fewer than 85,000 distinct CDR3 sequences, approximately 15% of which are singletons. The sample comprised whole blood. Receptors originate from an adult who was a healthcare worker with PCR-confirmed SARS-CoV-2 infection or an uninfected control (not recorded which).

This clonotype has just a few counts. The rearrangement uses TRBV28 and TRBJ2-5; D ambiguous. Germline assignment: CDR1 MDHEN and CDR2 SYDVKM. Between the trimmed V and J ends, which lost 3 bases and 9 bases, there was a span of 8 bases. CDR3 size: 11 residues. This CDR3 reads CASSFRWAQYF. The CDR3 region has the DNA TGTGCCAGCAGTTTCCGGTGGGCCCAGTACTTC.

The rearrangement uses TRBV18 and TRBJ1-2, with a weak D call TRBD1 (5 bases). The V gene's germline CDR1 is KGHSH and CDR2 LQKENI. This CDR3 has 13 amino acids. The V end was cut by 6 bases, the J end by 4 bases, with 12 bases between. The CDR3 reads CASSRWGPYGYTF. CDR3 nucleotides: TGTGCCAGCTCCCGGTGGGGCCCCTATGGCTACACCTTC. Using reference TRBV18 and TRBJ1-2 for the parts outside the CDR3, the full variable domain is NAGVMQNPRHLVRRRGQEARLRCSPMKGHSHVYWYRQLPEEGLKFMVYLQKENIIDESGMPKERFSAEFPKEGPSILRIQQVVRGDSAAYFCASSRWGPYGYTFGSGTRLTVV.

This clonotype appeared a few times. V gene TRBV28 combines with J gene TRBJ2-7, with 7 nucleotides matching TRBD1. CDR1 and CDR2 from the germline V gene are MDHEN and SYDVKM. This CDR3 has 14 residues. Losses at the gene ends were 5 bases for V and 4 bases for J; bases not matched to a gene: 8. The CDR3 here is CASSRFGTVYEQYF. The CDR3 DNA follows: TGTGCCAGCAGTAGATTCGGGACAGTATACGAGCAGTACTTC.

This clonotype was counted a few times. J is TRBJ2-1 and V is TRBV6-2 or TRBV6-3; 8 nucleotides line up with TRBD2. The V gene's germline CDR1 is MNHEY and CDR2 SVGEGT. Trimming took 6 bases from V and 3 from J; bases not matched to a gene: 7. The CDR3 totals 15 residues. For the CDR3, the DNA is TGTGCCAGCAGACTCGGCGGGGGGAACTACAATGAGCAGTTCTTC. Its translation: CASRLGGGNYNEQFF.

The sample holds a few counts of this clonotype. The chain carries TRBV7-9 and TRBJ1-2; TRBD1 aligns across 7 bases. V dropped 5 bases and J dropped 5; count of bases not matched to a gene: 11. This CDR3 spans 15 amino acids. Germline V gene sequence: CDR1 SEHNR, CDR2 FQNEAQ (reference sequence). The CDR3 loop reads CASSPSMTGKYGYTF. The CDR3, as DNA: TGTGCCAGCAGCCCCAGTATGACAGGGAAGTATGGCTACACCTTC.

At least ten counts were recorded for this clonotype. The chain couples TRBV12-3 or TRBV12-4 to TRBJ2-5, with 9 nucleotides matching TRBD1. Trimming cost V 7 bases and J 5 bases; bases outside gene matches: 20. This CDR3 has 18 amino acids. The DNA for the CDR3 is TGTGCCAGCATCCCATCACTAGGGGCCGGGACAGGGACGGAGACCCAGTACTTC. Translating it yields CASIPSLGAGTGTETQYF.

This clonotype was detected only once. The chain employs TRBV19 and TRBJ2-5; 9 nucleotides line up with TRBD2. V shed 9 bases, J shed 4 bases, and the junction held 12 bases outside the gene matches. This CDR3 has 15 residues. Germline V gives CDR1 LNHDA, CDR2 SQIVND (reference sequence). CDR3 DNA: TGTGCCAGCGCAACGCGGGGGGGCCTAGTAGAGACCCAGTACTTC. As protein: CASATRGGLVETQYF.

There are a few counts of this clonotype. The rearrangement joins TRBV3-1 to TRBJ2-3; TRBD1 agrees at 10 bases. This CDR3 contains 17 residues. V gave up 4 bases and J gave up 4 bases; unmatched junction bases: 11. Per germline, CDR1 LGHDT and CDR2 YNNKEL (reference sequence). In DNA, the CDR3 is TGTGCCAGCAGCCCCCGGACAGGGGGTAATCGGGCAGATACGCAGTATTTT. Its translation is CASSPRTGGNRADTQYF.

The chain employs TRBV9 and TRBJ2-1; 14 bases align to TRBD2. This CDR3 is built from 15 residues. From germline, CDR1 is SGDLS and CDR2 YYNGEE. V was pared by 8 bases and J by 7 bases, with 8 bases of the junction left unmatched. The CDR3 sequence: CASGTSGRSRNEQFF. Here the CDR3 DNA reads TGTGCCAGTGGGACTAGCGGGAGATCACGAAATGAGCAGTTCTTC.

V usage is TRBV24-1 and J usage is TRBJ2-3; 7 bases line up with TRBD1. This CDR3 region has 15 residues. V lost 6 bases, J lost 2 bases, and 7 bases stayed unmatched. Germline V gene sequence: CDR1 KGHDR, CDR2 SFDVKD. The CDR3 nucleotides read TGTGCCACCAGTAAGGGGGCCTCCCACACAGATACGCAGTATTTT. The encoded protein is CATSKGASHTDTQYF.

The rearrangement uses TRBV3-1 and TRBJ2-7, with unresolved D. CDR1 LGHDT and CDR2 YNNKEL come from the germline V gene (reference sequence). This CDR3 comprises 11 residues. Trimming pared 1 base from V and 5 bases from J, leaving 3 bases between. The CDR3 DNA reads TGTGCCAGCAGCCAAGTCCACGAGCAGTACTTC. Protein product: CASSQVHEQYF.

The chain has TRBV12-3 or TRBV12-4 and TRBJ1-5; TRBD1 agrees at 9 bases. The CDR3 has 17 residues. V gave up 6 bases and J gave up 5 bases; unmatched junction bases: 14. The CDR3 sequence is CASSGQGTRPVDQPQHF. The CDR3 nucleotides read TGTGCCAGCAGCGGACAGGGGACGCGGCCTGTCGATCAGCCCCAGCATTTT.

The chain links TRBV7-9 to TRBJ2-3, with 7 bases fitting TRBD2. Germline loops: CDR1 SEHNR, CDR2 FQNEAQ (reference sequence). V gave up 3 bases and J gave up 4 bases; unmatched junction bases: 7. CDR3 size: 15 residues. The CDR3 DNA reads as TGTGCCAGCAGCTTCGCTAGCGGTAGCGCAGATACGCAGTATTTT. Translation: CASSFASGSADTQYF.

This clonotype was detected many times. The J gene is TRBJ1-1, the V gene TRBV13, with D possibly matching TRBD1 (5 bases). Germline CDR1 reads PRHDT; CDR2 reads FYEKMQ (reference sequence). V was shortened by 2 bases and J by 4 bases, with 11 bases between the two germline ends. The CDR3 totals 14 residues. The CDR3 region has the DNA TGTGCCAGCAGCTTAACAGGCCCGGGCACTGAAGCTTTCTTT. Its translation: CASSLTGPGTEAFF.

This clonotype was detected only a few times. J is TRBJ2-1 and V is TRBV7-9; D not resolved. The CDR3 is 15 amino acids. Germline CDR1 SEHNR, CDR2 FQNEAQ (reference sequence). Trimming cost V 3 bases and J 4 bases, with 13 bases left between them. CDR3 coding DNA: TGTGCCAGCAGCTTGAGAGGTGCGTCGTACAATGAGCAGTTCTTC. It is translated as CASSLRGASYNEQFF.

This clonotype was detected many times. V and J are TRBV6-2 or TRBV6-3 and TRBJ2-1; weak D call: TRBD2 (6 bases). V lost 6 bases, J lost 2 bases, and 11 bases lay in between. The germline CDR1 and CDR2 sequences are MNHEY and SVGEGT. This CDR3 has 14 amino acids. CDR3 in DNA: TGTGCCAGCAGCCTATCGGGGGCCTACAATGAGCAGTTCTTC. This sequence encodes CASSLSGAYNEQFF.

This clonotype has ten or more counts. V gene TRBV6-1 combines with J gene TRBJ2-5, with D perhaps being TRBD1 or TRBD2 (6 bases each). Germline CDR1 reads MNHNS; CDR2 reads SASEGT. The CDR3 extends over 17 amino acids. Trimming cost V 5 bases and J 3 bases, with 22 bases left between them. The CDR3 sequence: CASSLLEGGPSEETQYF. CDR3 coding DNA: TGTGCCAGCAGTCTCCTCGAGGGGGGCCCGTCGGAAGAGACCCAGTACTTC.

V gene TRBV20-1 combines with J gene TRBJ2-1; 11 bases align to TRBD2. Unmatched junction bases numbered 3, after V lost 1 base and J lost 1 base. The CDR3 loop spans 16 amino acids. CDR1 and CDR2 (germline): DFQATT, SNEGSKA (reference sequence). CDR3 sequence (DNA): TGCAGTGCTAGAGTAGCGGGAGGGCTATCCTACAATGAGCAGTTCTTC. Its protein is CSARVAGGLSYNEQFF.

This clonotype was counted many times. The CDR3 DNA is TGTGCCAGCAGCGACAGTCAGACCCAGTACTTC. This translates into CASSDSQTQYF. The V and J genes are TRBV11-1 and TRBJ2-5; tentative D call: TRBD1 (5 bases). The V end was cut by 5 bases, the J end by 6 bases, with 7 bases between. Germline CDR1 reads SGHAT; CDR2 reads FQDESV (reference sequence). The CDR3 runs to 11 residues.

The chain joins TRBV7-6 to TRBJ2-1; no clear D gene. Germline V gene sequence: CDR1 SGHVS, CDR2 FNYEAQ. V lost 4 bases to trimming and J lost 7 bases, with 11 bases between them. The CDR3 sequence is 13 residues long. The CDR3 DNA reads TGTGCCAGCAGCTCGACCTTGACGAATGAGCAGTTCTTC. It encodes CASSSTLTNEQFF.

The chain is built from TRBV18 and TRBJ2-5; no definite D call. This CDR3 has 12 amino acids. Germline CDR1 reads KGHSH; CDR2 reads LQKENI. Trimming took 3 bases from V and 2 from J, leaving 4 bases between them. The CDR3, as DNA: TGTGCCAGCTCACCGATGCAAGAGACCCAGTACTTC. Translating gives CASSPMQETQYF.

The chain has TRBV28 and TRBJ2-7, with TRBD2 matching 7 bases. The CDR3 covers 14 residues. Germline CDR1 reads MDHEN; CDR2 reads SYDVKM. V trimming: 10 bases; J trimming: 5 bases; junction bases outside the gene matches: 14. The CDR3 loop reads CATRLSGTTHEQYF. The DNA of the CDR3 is TGTGCCACCAGGCTTTCCGGGACTACCCACGAGCAGTACTTC.

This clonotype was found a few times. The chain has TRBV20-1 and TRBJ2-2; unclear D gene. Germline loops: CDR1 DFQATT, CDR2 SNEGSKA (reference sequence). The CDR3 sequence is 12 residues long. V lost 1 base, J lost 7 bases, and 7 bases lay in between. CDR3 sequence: CSARGVNGELFF. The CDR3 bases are TGCAGTGCTAGAGGGGTTAACGGGGAGCTGTTTTTT.

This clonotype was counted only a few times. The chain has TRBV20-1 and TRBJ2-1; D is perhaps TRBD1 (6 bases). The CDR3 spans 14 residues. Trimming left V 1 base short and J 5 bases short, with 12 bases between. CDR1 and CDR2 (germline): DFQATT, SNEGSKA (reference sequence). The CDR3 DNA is TGCAGTGCTAGAGGAACAGGGATTAACAATGAGCAGTTCTTC. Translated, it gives CSARGTGINNEQFF.

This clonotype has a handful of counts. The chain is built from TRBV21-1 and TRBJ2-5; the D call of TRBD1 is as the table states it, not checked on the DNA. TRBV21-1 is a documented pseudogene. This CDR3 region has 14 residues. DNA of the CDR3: TGTGCCAGCAGCAGCCCCCGGACGGAAGAGACCCAGTACTTC. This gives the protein CASSSPRTEETQYF.

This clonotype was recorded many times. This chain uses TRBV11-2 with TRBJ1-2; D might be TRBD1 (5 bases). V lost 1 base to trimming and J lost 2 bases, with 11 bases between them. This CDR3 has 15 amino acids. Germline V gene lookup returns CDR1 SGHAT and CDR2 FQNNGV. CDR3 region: CASSLVQGGNYGYTF. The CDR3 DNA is TGTGCCAGCAGCTTAGTGCAGGGAGGGAACTATGGCTACACCTTC.

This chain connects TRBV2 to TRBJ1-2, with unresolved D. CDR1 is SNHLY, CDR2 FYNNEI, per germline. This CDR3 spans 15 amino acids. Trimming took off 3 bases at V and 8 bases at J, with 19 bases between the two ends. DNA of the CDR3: TGTGCCAGCAGTGATCAGGCACAGAACTATGTCGGCTACACCTTC. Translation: CASSDQAQNYVGYTF.